This T cell receptor (beta chain) was recovered during a study of OX40 agonist ivuxolimab in advanced cancers. Overall study: Prior anti-PD-1, anti-PD-L1 or anti-CTLA-4 therapy did not bar entry, and more than 35% had some.

Trimming removed 5 bases from V and 5 bases from J; junction bases left unmatched: 15. Germline-derived CDR1 and CDR2 are MGHRA and YSYEKL. CDR3 length: 17 amino acids. Only in-frame clones appear in the TCRdb table, and some are missing; sequencing was by immunoSEQ multiplex PCR. The table lists approximately 65,000 clones, roughly 90% of them singletons. Sequencing was performed on CD4+ or CD8+ T cells sorted from blood, taken in a trial of the OX40 agonist ivuxolimab. This TCR was recovered from an adult with an advanced solid tumor such as melanoma, head and neck, liver or kidney cancer. V and J are TRBV4-1 and TRBJ1-2; the match to TRBD1 covers 9 bases. CDR3 sequence: CASSLNPGTGIVYGYTF. The CDR3 coding sequence is TGCGCCAGCAGCTTAAACCCCGGGACAGGGATTGTGTATGGCTACACCTTC.